This record concerns one TCR beta chain sequence. Its antigen remains unidentified. Germline V gene sequence: CDR1 SGHNT, CDR2 YYREEE (reference sequence). This CDR3 has 19 residues. Trimming shortened V by 0 bases and J by 2 bases, and 23 bases separated the two germline ends. The sample belongs to a study of cytomegalovirus exposure and HLA in healthy donors. Broader study findings: Later genetic work tied a missense DCLRE1C variant to beta-chain V and J trimming. Reported results showed that the classifier diagnosed cytomegalovirus status with high specificity and sensitivity. Donors belonging to an Asian-associated ancestry cluster reportedly showed fewer N-insertions in productive TCRs than the approximately 680-donor mean, according to what a later analysis found. An analysis that was carried out later associated 16,951 TCR beta sequences with HLA alleles at 0.05 false discovery rate.

With 60 Vbeta and 13 Jbeta primers, the PCR was carried out. Repertoires were generated with immunoSEQ multiplex PCR, while TCRdb's copy carries only in-frame clones and drops some. The sample lists about 150,000 clones, over 70% seen once, with around 7% in the top ten. This clonotype was obtained from a woman aged 40 to 50 in good health and CMV-seropositive. The chain recombines TRBV5-4 with TRBJ2-5; a weak D match, TRBD2 (7 bases). Sequencing was carried out using PBMCs. CDR3 residues: CASSLAGTGGGVGQETQYF. The CDR3 region has the DNA TGTGCCAGCAGCTTGGCCGGGACGGGGGGCGGGGTAGGACAAGAGACCCAGTACTTC.